The 18 T cell receptor beta chains below were found in one sample sequenced in a study of blood T cell repertoires in COVID-19. Assay used: immunoSEQ multiplex PCR; TCRdb lists only in-frame clones, some missing. Here the sample spans tens of thousands of clones, approximately 90% being singletons. The material sequenced was peripheral blood. The receptors come from a man at least 80 years old with acute or convalescent COVID-19.

In regard to this clone: In the same sample, other DNA sequences code for this CDR3. V gene TRBV18 combines with J gene TRBJ2-7, with D possibly matching TRBD1 (5 bases). The CDR3 is made up of 13 amino acids. Trimming removed 3 bases at V and 2 bases at J, with 8 bases between. Germline V lookup: CDR1 KGHSH, CDR2 LQKENI. This CDR3 is CASSPAGPYEQYF. CDR3 in DNA: TGTGCCAGCTCACCGGCAGGGCCCTACGAGCAGTACTTC.

This chain joins TRBV6-6 and TRBJ1-2; the match to TRBD1 covers 7 bases. CDR1 is MNHNY, CDR2 SVGAGI, per germline (reference sequence). The V gene end was trimmed by 8 bases and the J gene end by 2 bases; junction bases not matched to a gene: 8. The CDR3 length is 14 residues. The CDR3 loop reads CASRPGGRNYGYTF. The CDR3 DNA follows: TGTGCCAGCCGTCCAGGGGGACGGAACTATGGCTACACCTTC.

V and J are TRBV2 and TRBJ1-2; 7 positions match TRBD1. The V segment lost 4 bases and the J segment 5 bases; nucleotides outside the gene matches: 4. Germline CDR1 reads SNHLY; CDR2 reads FYNNEI. The CDR3 contains 13 residues. CDR3 DNA: TGTGCCAGCAGTGTCGAGGGGGCTTATGGCTACACCTTC. This sequence encodes CASSVEGAYGYTF.

This rearrangement joins TRBV6-5 to TRBJ1-1; D uncertain. The V end was cut by 6 bases, the J end by 10 bases, with 18 bases between. CDR3 length: 13 residues. CDR1 is MNHEY and CDR2 is SVGAGI in the germline V gene. CDR3 sequence: CASSQPGARSAFF. As DNA, the CDR3 is TGTGCCAGCAGCCAACCGGGAGCACGATCAGCTTTCTTT.

V and J are TRBV12-3 or TRBV12-4 and TRBJ1-1; D not resolved. The CDR3 consists of 13 residues. Trimming stripped 6 bases from V and 3 bases from J, with 11 bases between. CDR3 nucleotide sequence: TGTGCCAGCAGCCGGTTCACCGACACTGAAGCTTTCTTT. Translation: CASSRFTDTEAFF.

In regard to this clone: One junction end disagrees with the germline gene, perhaps due to a read error. The chain combines TRBV10-1 with TRBJ2-5; D is perhaps TRBD1 (6 bases). CDR3 length equals 14 residues. CDR1 is WNHNN and CDR2 is SYGVQD in the germline V gene (reference sequence). CDR3 coding DNA: TGCGCCAGCAGTGTTGGGGGCAGCCAAGAGACCCAGCACTTC. Translating gives CASSVGGSQETQHF.

The J gene is TRBJ2-5, the V gene TRBV10-2, with a weak D call TRBD1 (6 bases). From germline, CDR1 is WSHSY and CDR2 SAAADI. The CDR3 extends over 14 amino acids. Trimming took off 6 bases at V and 4 bases at J, with 15 bases between the two ends. The CDR3 is CASRVGAGVETQYF. The CDR3 DNA reads TGCGCCAGCAGGGTTGGGGCAGGGGTAGAGACCCAGTACTTC.

The chain joins TRBV6-1 to TRBJ1-2; D uncertain. This CDR3 region has 14 residues. Germline values: CDR1 MNHNS, CDR2 SASEGT. V lost 3 bases and J 3 bases, leaving 11 bases between the germline ends. CDR3 in amino acids: CASSDQAGYYGYTF. DNA for the CDR3: TGTGCCAGCAGTGACCAAGCCGGGTACTATGGCTACACCTTC.

V gene TRBV12-5 combines with J gene TRBJ1-1, with a weak D call TRBD1 (5 bases). This CDR3 comprises 14 residues. V lost 6 bases, J lost 1 base, and 12 bases lay in between. The germline V gene has CDR1 LGHNT and CDR2 FRNRAP. The CDR3 reads CASGPDRSNTEAFF. CDR3 bases: TGTGCTAGTGGCCCTGACAGATCGAACACTGAAGCTTTCTTT.

This sequence joins TRBV7-3 and TRBJ1-1, with TRBD1 matching 9 bases. Germline CDR1 and CDR2: SGHTA and FQGTGA. Trimming cost V 5 bases and J 6 bases; bases outside gene matches: 13. This CDR3 comprises 16 residues. CDR3 amino acids: CASSLTRGTGFAEAFF. CDR3 DNA: TGTGCCAGCAGCCTTACTAGGGGGACAGGGTTCGCTGAAGCTTTCTTT.

The chain combines TRBV18 with TRBJ1-6; 8 nucleotides line up with TRBD1. Germline V CDR1 and CDR2: KGHSH, LQKENI. This CDR3 contains 15 residues. The ends lost 3 bases at V and 5 bases at J; junction bases unmatched: 3. The CDR3: CASSPSGQDNSPLHF. In DNA form, the CDR3 reads TGTGCCAGCTCACCTTCGGGACAGGATAATTCACCCCTCCACTTT.

This clone appeared once. The genes are TRBV3-1 (or the pseudogene TRBV3-2) and TRBJ1-3, with a possible D match to TRBD1 (5 bases). V gave up 1 base and J gave up 4 bases, with 11 bases separating them. The CDR3 consists of 15 residues. Germline CDR1 LGHDT, CDR2 YNNKEL (reference sequence). CDR3 DNA: TGTGCCAGCAGCCAAGCGGCAGGGCTAGGAAACACCATATATTTT. Translating gives CASSQAAGLGNTIYF.

This clone was counted a single time. The chain carries TRBV30 and TRBJ2-3; 10 positions agree with TRBD2. Germline values: CDR1 GTSNPN, CDR2 SVGIG (reference sequence). J gave up 8 bases and V 2 bases, and 10 bases lay outside the gene matches. This CDR3 region has 15 residues. In DNA, the CDR3 is TGTGCCTGGAGTATTGCTAGCGGGGGCCCCGGTACGCAGTATTTT. Its protein product is CAWSIASGGPGTQYF.

This clone showed up just once. V usage is TRBV27 and J usage is TRBJ2-2, with D uncertain. The V gene's germline CDR1 is MNHEY and CDR2 SMNVEV (reference sequence). With 5 bases removed from V and 3 bases from J, the gap between germline ends came to 10 bases. The CDR3 loop spans 14 amino acids. This CDR3 is CASSLQRDTGELFF. The DNA for the CDR3 is TGTGCCAGCAGTCTCCAGCGAGACACCGGGGAGCTGTTTTTT.

The J gene is TRBJ1-2, the V gene TRBV18; 12 bases fit TRBD1. The CDR3 totals 14 residues. Germline loops: CDR1 KGHSH, CDR2 LQKENI. V shed 3 bases, J shed 7 bases, and the junction held 3 bases outside the gene matches. CDR3 residues: CASSPQGQGAGYTF. Written as DNA, the CDR3 is TGTGCCAGCTCACCCCAGGGACAGGGGGCTGGCTACACCTTC.

The gene calls are TRBV3-1 (or the pseudogene TRBV3-2) and TRBJ2-5, with 14 bases identical to TRBD2. The CDR3 has 16 residues. J was trimmed by 5 bases and V by 1 base; bases with no gene match: 3. Germline CDR1 and CDR2: LGHDT and YNNKEL (reference sequence). The CDR3 bases are TGTGCCAGCAGCCAAGGACTAGCGGGGGGGCTGGAGACCCAGTACTTC. Amino acid sequence: CASSQGLAGGLETQYF.

The chain employs TRBV18 and TRBJ2-1; 9 bases map to TRBD1. The germline gives CDR1 KGHSH, CDR2 LQKENI. Trimming at V came to 4 bases and at J to 8 bases, leaving 9 bases not matched to a gene. The CDR3 sequence is 15 residues long. The CDR3 sequence is CASSRQGGLIDEQFF. In nucleotides, the CDR3 is TGTGCCAGCTCACGACAGGGGGGGTTAATCGATGAGCAGTTCTTC.

The chain recombines TRBV12-3 or TRBV12-4 with TRBJ1-5; TRBD1 is a possible D gene (6 bases). Trimming cost V 6 bases and J 9 bases, with 15 bases left between them. CDR3 length: 13 residues. The chain's CDR3 is CASSSLGGLPQHF. In DNA form, the CDR3 reads TGTGCCAGCAGCTCCTTGGGGGGGCTGCCCCAGCATTTT.